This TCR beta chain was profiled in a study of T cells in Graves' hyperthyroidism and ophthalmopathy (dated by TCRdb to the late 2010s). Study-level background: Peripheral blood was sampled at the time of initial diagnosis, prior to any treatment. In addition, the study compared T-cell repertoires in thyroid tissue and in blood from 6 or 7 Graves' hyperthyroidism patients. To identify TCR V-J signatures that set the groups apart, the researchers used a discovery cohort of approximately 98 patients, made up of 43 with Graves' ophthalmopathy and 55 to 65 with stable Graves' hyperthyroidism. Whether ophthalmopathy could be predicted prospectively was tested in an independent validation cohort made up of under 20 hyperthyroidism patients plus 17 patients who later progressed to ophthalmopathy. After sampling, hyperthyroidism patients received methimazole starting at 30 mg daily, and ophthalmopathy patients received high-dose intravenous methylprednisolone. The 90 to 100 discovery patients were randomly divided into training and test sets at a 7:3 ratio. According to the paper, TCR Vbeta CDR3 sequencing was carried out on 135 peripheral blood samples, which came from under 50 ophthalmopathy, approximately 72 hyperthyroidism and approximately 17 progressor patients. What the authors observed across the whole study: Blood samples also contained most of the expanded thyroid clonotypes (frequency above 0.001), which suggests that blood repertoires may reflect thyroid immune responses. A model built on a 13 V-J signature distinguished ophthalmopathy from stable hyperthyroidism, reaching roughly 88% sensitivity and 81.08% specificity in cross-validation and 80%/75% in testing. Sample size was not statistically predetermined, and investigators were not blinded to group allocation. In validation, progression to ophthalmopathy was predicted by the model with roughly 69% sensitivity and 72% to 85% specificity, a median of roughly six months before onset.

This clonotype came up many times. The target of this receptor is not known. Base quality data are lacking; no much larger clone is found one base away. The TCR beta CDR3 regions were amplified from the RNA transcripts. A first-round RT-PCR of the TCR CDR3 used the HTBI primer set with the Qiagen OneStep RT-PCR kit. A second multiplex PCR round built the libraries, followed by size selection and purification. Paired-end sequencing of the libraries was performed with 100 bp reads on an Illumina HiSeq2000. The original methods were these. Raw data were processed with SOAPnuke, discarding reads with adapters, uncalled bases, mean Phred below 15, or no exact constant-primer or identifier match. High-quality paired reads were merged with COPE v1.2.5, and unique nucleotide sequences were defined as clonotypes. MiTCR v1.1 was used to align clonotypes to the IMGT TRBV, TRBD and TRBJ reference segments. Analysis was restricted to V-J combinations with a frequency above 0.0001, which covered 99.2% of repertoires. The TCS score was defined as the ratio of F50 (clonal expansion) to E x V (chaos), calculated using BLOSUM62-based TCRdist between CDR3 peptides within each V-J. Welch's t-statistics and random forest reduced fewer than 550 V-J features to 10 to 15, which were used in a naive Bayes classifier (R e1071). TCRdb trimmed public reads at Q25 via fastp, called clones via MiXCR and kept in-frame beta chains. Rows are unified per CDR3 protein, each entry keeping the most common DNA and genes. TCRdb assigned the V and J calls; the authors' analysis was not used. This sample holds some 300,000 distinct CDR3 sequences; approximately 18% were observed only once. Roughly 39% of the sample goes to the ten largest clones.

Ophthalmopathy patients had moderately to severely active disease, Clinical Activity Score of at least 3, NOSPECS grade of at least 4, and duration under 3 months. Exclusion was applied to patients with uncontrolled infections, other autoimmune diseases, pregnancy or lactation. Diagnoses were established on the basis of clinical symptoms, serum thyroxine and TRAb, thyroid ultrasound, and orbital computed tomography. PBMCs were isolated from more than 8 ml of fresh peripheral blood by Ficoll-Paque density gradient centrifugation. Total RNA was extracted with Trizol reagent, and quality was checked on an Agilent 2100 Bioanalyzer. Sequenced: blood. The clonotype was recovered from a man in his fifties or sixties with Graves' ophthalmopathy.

The CDR3 loop reads CASTDRGVTDTQYF. The DNA sequence reads TGTGCCAGCACTGACAGGGGAGTTACAGATACGCAGTATTTT. The chain is encoded by TRBV6-1 joined to TRBJ2-3, and 8 junctional nucleotides match TRBD1. V is pruned by 7 bases and J by 3 bases, leaving 6 bases of the junction without a gene match. CDR3 length: 14 amino acids, cysteine to phenylalanine. CDR3 DNA only is kept here, 42 bases in frame from base 1. For CDR1 and CDR2, the germline V gene lists MNHNS and SASEGT.